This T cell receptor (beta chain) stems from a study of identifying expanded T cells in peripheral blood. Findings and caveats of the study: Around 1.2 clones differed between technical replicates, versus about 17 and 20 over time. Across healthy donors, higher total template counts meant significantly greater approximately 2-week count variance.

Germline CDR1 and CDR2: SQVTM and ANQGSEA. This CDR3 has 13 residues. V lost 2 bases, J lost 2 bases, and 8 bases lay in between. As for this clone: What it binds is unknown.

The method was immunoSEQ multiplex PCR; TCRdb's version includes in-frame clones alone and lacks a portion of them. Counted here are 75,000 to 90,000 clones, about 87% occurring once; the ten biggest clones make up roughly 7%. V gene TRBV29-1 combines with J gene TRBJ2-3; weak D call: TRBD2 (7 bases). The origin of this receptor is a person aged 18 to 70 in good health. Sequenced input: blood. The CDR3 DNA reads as TGCAGCGTTGAACGGGGGGCCACAGATACGCAGTATTTT. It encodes CSVERGATDTQYF.